Shown below are 32 T cell receptor beta chains from a single sample sequenced in a study of regulatory T cells in long-lasting Graves disease. Through Arm-PCR of CDR3 regions and iRepertoire HTBI primers, TCR beta libraries were built. TCRdb re-called the multiplex PCR reads with MiXCR, one entry per CDR3 protein. The sample comprises 550,000 to 650,000 distinct CDR3 sequences, about 16% of which are singletons, and around 12% rests with the top ten. Time point defined: newly diagnosed GD, antithyroid drugs for less than 3 months. From RNA extracted from PBMCs, the TCR library was made. The sample was also linked to a second study, of T cells in Graves' hyperthyroidism and ophthalmopathy.

The sample was peripheral blood mononuclear cells (PBMCs), taken at new diagnosis, from a patient treated with antithyroid drugs. Receptors originate from a man aged 18-30 years with Graves disease.

Ten or more counts support this clonotype. The J gene is TRBJ2-1, the V gene TRBV7-9; 13 nucleotides line up with TRBD2. Per germline, CDR1 SEHNR and CDR2 FQNEAQ (reference sequence). The CDR3 covers 16 residues. Trimming took 5 bases from V and 7 from J; bases not matched to a gene: 8. Here the CDR3 reads CASSDSGLAGRNEQFF. DNA of the CDR3: TGTGCCAGCAGCGACTCGGGACTAGCGGGAAGGAATGAGCAGTTCTTC.

This clonotype was seen repeatedly, ten times or more. This sequence joins TRBV27 and TRBJ2-7; 7 bases match TRBD1. This CDR3 has 14 residues. The V gene end was trimmed by 4 bases and the J gene end by 2 bases; junction bases not matched to a gene: 5. Per the germline V gene, CDR1 is MNHEY and CDR2 is SMNVEV (reference sequence). The CDR3 sequence: CASSSMGQPYEQYF. The CDR3, as DNA: TGTGCCAGCAGTTCCATGGGACAGCCCTACGAGCAGTACTTC.

The chain couples TRBV6-1 to TRBJ2-5; TRBD1 aligns across 11 bases. The length of the CDR3 is 16 residues. CDR1 is MNHNS, CDR2 SASEGT, per germline. The V segment lost 7 bases and the J segment 0 bases; nucleotides outside the gene matches: 7. CDR3 nucleotide sequence: TGTGCCAGCACTACCGGACAGGGGGCCAACCAAGAGACCCAGTACTTC. Protein product: CASTTGQGANQETQYF.

Turning to this clonotype: Given a much more abundant clone one base away, this may be a read error. This chain joins TRBV3-1 and TRBJ1-1, with D possibly matching TRBD1 (6 bases). This CDR3 is built from 16 residues. Germline assignment: CDR1 LGHDT and CDR2 YNNKEL (reference sequence). CDR3 bases: TGTGCCGGCAGCCAGCCCCTACAGGGATGGAACACTGAAGCTTTCTTT. Protein sequence: CAGSQPLQGWNTEAFF.

This clonotype was recorded at least ten times. The CDR3 loop reads CASSGRQGGVEKLFF. For the CDR3, the DNA is TGTGCCAGCAGTGGTCGACAGGGCGGGGTTGAAAAACTGTTTTTT. The chain joins TRBV6-1 to TRBJ1-4; 7 bases fit TRBD1. Germline V gene data show CDR1 as MNHNS and CDR2 as SASEGT. The trim removed 4 bases at V and 7 bases at J, leaving 9 bases unmatched. CDR3 length: 15 residues.

This clonotype appeared many times. This rearrangement joins TRBV3-1 to TRBJ1-2, with D perhaps TRBD1 (5 bases). Germline-derived CDR1 and CDR2 are LGHDT and YNNKEL (reference sequence). Trimming took off 1 base at V and 6 bases at J, with 9 bases between the two ends. This CDR3 has 13 amino acids. CDR3 sequence (DNA): TGTGCCAGCAGCCAAGCAGGGATCGATGGCTACACCTTC. It translates to CASSQAGIDGYTF.

J is TRBJ2-1 and V is TRBV7-9; D is unresolved. Germline loops: CDR1 SEHNR, CDR2 FQNEAQ (reference sequence). The CDR3 spans 13 residues. The germline V and J ends were trimmed by 1 base and 8 bases, with 9 bases remaining between them. Written as DNA, the CDR3 is TGTGCCAGCAGCTTAGGTTCGATAGATGAGCAGTTCTTC. It codes for CASSLGSIDEQFF.

As regards this clonotype: A much larger clone lies one base from this, so it may be a read error. The chain employs TRBV6-1 and TRBJ1-1; TRBD1 matches 7 bases. This CDR3 region has 13 residues. The V and J ends lost 10 bases and 5 bases, in that order; junction bases with no gene match: 10. The V gene's germline CDR1 is MNHNS and CDR2 SASEGT. The CDR3 reads CATKQGTRTEAFF. The CDR3 coding sequence is TGTGCCACCAAACAGGGGACTAGGACTGAAGCTTTCTTT.

This clonotype came up a few times. The chain recombines TRBV19 with TRBJ2-6, with D possibly matching TRBD2 (7 bases). This CDR3 spans 17 amino acids. V lost 5 bases and J 3 bases, leaving 17 bases between the germline ends. Germline V gene sequence: CDR1 LNHDA, CDR2 SQIVND (reference sequence). CDR3 coding DNA: TGTGCCAGTAGTTCAAGCGCGGGGGCTTATGGGGCCAACGTCCTGACTTTC. It specifies CASSSSAGAYGANVLTF. The variable domain in full, completed from reference TRBV19 and TRBJ2-6, reads DGGITQSPKYLFRKEGQNVTLSCEQNLNHDAMYWYRQDPGQGLRLIYYSQIVNDFQKGDIAEGYSVSREKKESFPLTVTSAQKNPTAFYLCASSSSAGAYGANVLTFGAGSRLTVL.

This clonotype was found many times. The chain carries TRBV20-1 and TRBJ2-7; 9 bases line up with TRBD2. Germline loops: CDR1 DFQATT, CDR2 SNEGSKA (reference sequence). With 2 bases clipped from V and 7 bases from J, the junction kept 15 bases outside the gene matches. CDR3 size: 16 residues. CDR3 sequence: CSARPTGGRAGREQYF. The CDR3 DNA reads TGCAGTGCTAGACCAACGGGCGGGAGGGCCGGTAGAGAGCAGTACTTC.

Remarks on this clonotype: Relative to the germline gene, one junction end is altered; a read error may explain this. This sequence joins TRBV27 and TRBJ1-6, with D maybe TRBD1 (5 bases). Per the germline V gene, CDR1 is MNHEY and CDR2 is SMNVEV (reference sequence). The length of the CDR3 is 20 residues. The DNA for the CDR3 is TGTGCCAGCACCGCTATGACTGGGGGAATCGGTCGGTCCTACAATTCACCCCTCCGCTTT. This codes for CASTAMTGGIGRSYNSPLRF.

This clonotype was seen many times. J is TRBJ2-7 and V is TRBV28; D is unclear. The CDR3 is 12 amino acids. CDR1 and CDR2 from the germline V gene are MDHEN and SYDVKM. The ends were cut back, 5 bases at V and 3 bases at J, with 8 bases in the middle. The CDR3 bases are TGTGCCAGCAGTCTAATCTACTACGAGCAGTACTTC. Its translation: CASSLIYYEQYF.

The V call is TRBV4-1, the J call TRBJ1-1; 7 positions match TRBD1. V shed 0 bases and J 6 bases; nucleotides not matched to a gene: 4. Germline V lookup: CDR1 MGHRA, CDR2 YSYEKL. The CDR3 loop spans 14 amino acids. Here the CDR3 DNA reads TGCGCCAGCAGCCAAGAGCACAGGGGCCCTGAAGCTTTCTTT. Translated, it gives CASSQEHRGPEAFF.

Many counts were recorded for this clonotype. V and J are TRBV5-1 and TRBJ2-1, with 8 bases matching TRBD2. The CDR3 runs 14 residues. Looked up from germline, CDR1 is SGHRS and CDR2 is YFSETQ. V gave up 4 bases and J gave up 8 bases; unmatched junction bases: 8. The CDR3 region is CASSLPGGVDEQFF. The CDR3 region has the DNA TGCGCCAGCAGCCTCCCGGGGGGGGTTGATGAGCAGTTCTTC. The complete variable domain, with remaining parts taken from reference TRBV5-1 and TRBJ2-1, reads KAGVTQTPRYLIKTRGQQVTLSCSPISGHRSVSWYQQTPGQGLQFLFEYFSETQRNKGNFPGRFSGRQFSNSRSEMNVSTLELGDSALYLCASSLPGGVDEQFFGPGTRLTVL.

A few counts support this clonotype. The CDR3, as DNA: TGCAGCCACTTGGGGGGGACTAACTATGGCTACACCTTC. This encodes CSHLGGTNYGYTF. The chain couples TRBV29-1 to TRBJ1-2; D might be TRBD1 (5 bases). The CDR3 loop spans 13 amino acids. Germline lookup yields CDR1 SQVTM and CDR2 ANQGSEA. Trimming removed 8 bases at V and 0 bases at J, with 13 bases between.

This clonotype has ten or more counts. The V gene is TRBV27, the J gene TRBJ2-2, with 7 bases aligning to TRBD1. CDR1 is MNHEY and CDR2 is SMNVEV in the germline V gene (reference sequence). The V and J ends lost 5 bases and 5 bases, in that order; junction bases with no gene match: 2. The CDR3 has 13 residues. The CDR3 DNA follows: TGTGCCAGCAGTCTACAGGGGACCGGGGAGCTGTTTTTT. Encoded protein: CASSLQGTGELFF.

V is TRBV5-1 and J is TRBJ2-3; 13 bases map to TRBD2. Trimming removed 4 bases from V and 4 bases from J; junction bases left unmatched: 12. Germline V gives CDR1 SGHRS, CDR2 YFSETQ. CDR3 length equals 18 residues. CDR3 nucleotides: TGCGCCAGCAGCCCTCGGACTAGCGGGAGATTAATCCCAGATACGCAGTATTTT. Translating gives CASSPRTSGRLIPDTQYF.

The gene calls are TRBV12-5 and TRBJ2-1; 8 bases match TRBD2. This CDR3 region has 15 residues. Germline V lookup: CDR1 LGHNT, CDR2 FRNRAP. The V gene end was trimmed by 2 bases and the J gene end by 8 bases; junction bases not matched to a gene: 8. CDR3 nucleotides: TGTGCTAGTGGTTTGCTGAGTAGCGGGAAAGATGAGCAGTTCTTC. Its translation is CASGLLSSGKDEQFF.

This clonotype was found many times. The chain has TRBV7-9 and TRBJ2-1; 7 nucleotides align to TRBD2. The ends lost 4 bases at V and 3 bases at J; junction bases unmatched: 6. The germline gives CDR1 SEHNR, CDR2 FQNEAQ (reference sequence). The CDR3 contains 15 residues. The CDR3 here is CASSSSLAGYNEQFF. Here the CDR3 DNA reads TGTGCCAGCAGCTCCTCCTTAGCGGGCTACAATGAGCAGTTCTTC.

This clonotype was recorded at least ten times. Sequence at one end of the junction differs from germline and may be a read error. The chain joins TRBV20-1 to TRBJ2-7; 7 bases match TRBD2. This CDR3 has 15 amino acids. From germline, CDR1 is DFQATT and CDR2 SNEGSKA (reference sequence). DNA of the CDR3: TGCAGTGCCAGAGACGGGGGAGGGCCCGCCTACGAGCAGTACTTC. Protein sequence: CSARDGGGPAYEQYF.

This clonotype showed up many times. The chain has TRBV20-1 and TRBJ2-1; D ambiguous. Trimming shortened V by 3 bases and J by 0 bases, and 9 bases separated the two germline ends. Germline V lookup: CDR1 DFQATT, CDR2 SNEGSKA (reference sequence). The CDR3 sequence is 14 residues long. The CDR3: CSASGESSYNEQFF. CDR3 nucleotides: TGCAGTGCTAGTGGGGAATCCTCCTACAATGAGCAGTTCTTC.

This clonotype came up many times. V is TRBV11-3 and J is TRBJ2-3, with D hard to call. Germline CDR1 and CDR2: SGHNT and YENEEA. The V gene lost 5 bases and the J gene lost 4 bases, with 10 bases spanning the gap. The CDR3 is 13 amino acids. This CDR3 reads CASSDTVSDTQYF. In nucleotides, the CDR3 is TGTGCCAGCAGCGATACAGTTTCAGATACGCAGTATTTT.

The chain has TRBV30 and TRBJ2-7; 9 bases agree with TRBD1. Looked up from germline, CDR1 is GTSNPN and CDR2 is SVGIG (reference sequence). The V gene end was trimmed by 7 bases and the J gene end by 0 bases; junction bases not matched to a gene: 4. The CDR3 length is 13 residues. DNA of the CDR3: TGTGCCTCGTGGACAGGGGTCTCCTACGAGCAGTACTTC. Translating it yields CASWTGVSYEQYF.

A note on this clonotype: One base away lies a much larger clone, so this may be a sequencing read error. This chain uses TRBV2 with TRBJ2-5; D is undetermined. Germline loops: CDR1 SNHLY, CDR2 FYNNEI. The CDR3 sequence is 12 residues long. V gave up 5 bases and J gave up 5 bases, with 9 bases separating them. In nucleotides, the CDR3 is TGTGCCAGCAGTATTCACCTCGAGACCCAGTACTTC. It encodes CASSIHLETQYF. The full variable domain, rest sourced from reference TRBV2 and TRBJ2-5, is EPEVTQTPSHQVTQMGQEVILRCVPISNHLYFYWYRQILGQKVEFLVSFYNNEISEKSEIFDDQFSVERPDGSNFTLKIRSTKLEDSAMYFCASSIHLETQYFGPGTRLLVL.

This clonotype was picked up a small number of times. V gene TRBV20-1 combines with J gene TRBJ2-5; 11 bases map to TRBD2. The CDR3 length is 21 residues. The J segment lost 1 base and the V segment lost 0 bases, leaving 19 bases of the junction unmatched. Germline assignment: CDR1 DFQATT and CDR2 SNEGSKA (reference sequence). CDR3 amino acids: CSARDLFGQATSGNPQETQYF. DNA for the CDR3: TGCAGTGCTAGAGATCTTTTCGGACAGGCGACTAGCGGGAATCCCCAAGAGACCCAGTACTTC.

This clonotype was seen repeatedly, ten times or more. The CDR3 DNA is TGCGCCACCGCGACGCTCAGCACAGATACGCAGTATTTT. Protein: CATATLSTDTQYF. This chain joins TRBV5-1 and TRBJ2-3; D ambiguous. V was shortened by 9 bases and J by 0 bases, with 11 bases between the two germline ends. The CDR3 loop spans 13 amino acids. Germline values: CDR1 SGHRS, CDR2 YFSETQ.

This clonotype was found many times. The J gene is TRBJ2-7, the V gene TRBV28; 9 bases map to TRBD1. V trimming: 3 bases; J trimming: 1 base; junction bases outside the gene matches: 13. CDR3 length: 18 amino acids. Per germline, CDR1 MDHEN and CDR2 SYDVKM. The CDR3 loop is CASSFRIGGTGLSYEQYF. For the CDR3, the DNA is TGTGCCAGCAGTTTCAGAATAGGTGGGACAGGGTTGTCCTACGAGCAGTACTTC. The full variable domain, with the rest looked up from reference TRBV28 and TRBJ2-7, is DVKVTQSSRYLVKRTGEKVFLECVQDMDHENMFWYRQDPGLGLRLIYFSYDVKMKEKGDIPEGYSVSREKKERFSLILESASTNQTSMYLCASSFRIGGTGLSYEQYFGPGTRLTVT.

This rearrangement joins TRBV25-1 to TRBJ2-4, with 7 bases identical to TRBD1. This CDR3 spans 15 amino acids. The V gene end was trimmed by 2 bases and the J gene end by 1 base; junction bases not matched to a gene: 2. CDR1 is MGHDK, CDR2 SYGVNS, per germline. CDR3 sequence (DNA): TGTGCCAGCAGTGAAACAGGGGCGGCCAAAAACATTCAGTACTTC. Translation: CASSETGAAKNIQYF.

V is TRBV10-3 and J is TRBJ2-7, with no clear D. The CDR3 covers 13 residues. Trimming cost V 3 bases and J 2 bases, with 8 bases left between them. CDR1 ENHRY and CDR2 SYGVKD come from the germline V gene. The CDR3 DNA reads as TGTGCCATCAGTGAAACTTCCACCTACGAGCAGTACTTC. Protein product: CAISETSTYEQYF.

Notes on this clonotype: A read error may be the cause here, since a much bigger clone is one base away. The chain employs TRBV28 and TRBJ1-1; D is ambiguous. The CDR3 loop spans 12 amino acids. Germline CDR1 and CDR2: MDHEN and SYDVKM. CDR3 nucleotide sequence: TGTGCCAGCAGTTTAGAGACCAATAGGGCTGGCTTT. This translates into CASSLETNRAGF.

This clonotype appeared many times. The CDR3 DNA reads TGTGCCAGCAGTGGGACACTGAACACTGAAGCTTTCTTT. Protein: CASSGTLNTEAFF. This chain connects TRBV6-1 to TRBJ1-1; possibly TRBD1 for D (5 bases). The CDR3 contains 13 residues. V was cut by 4 bases and J by 0 bases, with 6 bases left in between. From germline, CDR1 is MNHNS and CDR2 SASEGT.

This chain links TRBV5-5 with TRBJ2-6, with unresolved D. Germline lookup yields CDR1 SGHKS and CDR2 YYEKEE (reference sequence). Trimming cost V 4 bases and J 4 bases, with 6 bases left between them. This CDR3 has 13 residues. CDR3 nucleotides: TGTGCCAGCAGCACGCCCGGGGCCAACGTCCTGACTTTC. Translated: CASSTPGANVLTF.